This T cell receptor beta chain derives from a study of control samples from healthy donors and cancer patients. V shed 4 bases and J shed 3 bases, with 13 bases lying between them. CDR3 length: 16 residues. Germline CDR1 is LGHDT and CDR2 is YNNKEL (reference sequence). Produced via immunoSEQ multiplex PCR; TCRdb's table is partial and in-frame only. The data show fewer than 130,000 clones, roughly 90% seen once. The sample taken for sequencing was PBMCs. The TCR was taken from an older woman with lung cancer. The rearrangement joins TRBV3-1 (or the pseudogene TRBV3-2) to TRBJ1-6; a possible D gene is TRBD1 (6 bases). Written as DNA, the CDR3 is TGTGCCAGCAGCCTGGGGGCCTTAAGCTATAATTCACCCCTCCACTTT. This codes for CASSLGALSYNSPLHF.